This TCR beta chain was retrieved from a study of Ad26.COV2.S vaccination and SARS-CoV-2 variants. Method: immunoSEQ multiplex PCR; TCRdb's copy keeps in-frame clones and lacks some. The sample has roughly 680,000 clones, about 90% seen once; the top ten hold roughly 1.5%. This CDR3 contains 13 residues. Trimming pared 3 bases from V and 8 bases from J, leaving 13 bases between. The germline CDR1 and CDR2 sequences are SQVTM and ANQGSEA. Documented treatment: approximately 18 received Ad26.COV2.S at low or high dose, single or two shots; 5 received placebo; per-sample allocation not given. After the first vaccine or placebo injection, samples were drawn on day 63. Immunization relied on an Ad26 vector, which expressed Wuhan-strain SARS-CoV-2 spike.

The sequence was collected from a person between 18 and 65 years old who received the Ad26.COV2.S COVID-19 vaccine or a placebo. This chain uses TRBV29-1 with TRBJ1-4; maybe TRBD1 (5 bases). The input for sequencing was peripheral blood, taken in a trial of Ad26.COV2.S vaccine versus placebo. The CDR3 loop reads CSVDTGGVEKLFF. CDR3 coding DNA: TGCAGCGTTGATACAGGAGGAGTGGAAAAACTGTTTTTT. Full variable domain (rest looked up from reference TRBV29-1 and TRBJ1-4): SAVISQKPSRDICQRGTSLTIQCQVDSQVTMMFWYRQQPGQSLTLIATANQGSEATYESGFVIDKFPISRPNLTFSTLTVSNMSPEDSSIYLCSVDTGGVEKLFFGSGTQLSVL.